This T cell receptor (beta chain) appears in the sequencing data of a study of memory CD4+ T cells and cytomegalovirus serostatus. Study context: Donors were healthy Belgian adults, several CMV seropositive and roughly 25 seronegative.

The sort gate was single viable CD3+CD4+CD8-CD45RO+ cells for memory CD4+ T cells. Points from the study as a whole: About 40% of the roughly 160 known CMV-associated TCRbeta sequences appeared in CD4+ memory. Suggested: most of the CMV-linked TCR signature lies in CD4+ memory cells.

CDR3 size: 15 residues. Trimming removed 9 bases from V and 2 bases from J, with 19 bases in between. Germline V gene data show CDR1 as MNHNY and CDR2 as SVGAGI (reference sequence). Original analysis: Out-of-frame sequences were removed, leaving 2,204,828 distinct TCRbeta sequences. Clones were sequenced by immunoSEQ multiplex PCR, and TCRdb holds only the in-frame ones, with some missing. V and J calls and clone size follow that table, whereas D and trimming were derived from the DNA. Among about 61,000 clones, 75% to 85% were seen once, and the ten largest hold about 0.88%. With regard to this clone: Antigen: not known.

This TCR derives from an adult in good health and CMV-seronegative. Sequenced: memory CD4+ T cells from blood. The chain recombines TRBV6-6 with TRBJ1-1; no definite D call. CDR3 loop: CASIPPTTANTEAFF. Written as DNA, the CDR3 is TGTGCCAGTATACCGCCAACTACAGCTAACACTGAAGCTTTCTTT.